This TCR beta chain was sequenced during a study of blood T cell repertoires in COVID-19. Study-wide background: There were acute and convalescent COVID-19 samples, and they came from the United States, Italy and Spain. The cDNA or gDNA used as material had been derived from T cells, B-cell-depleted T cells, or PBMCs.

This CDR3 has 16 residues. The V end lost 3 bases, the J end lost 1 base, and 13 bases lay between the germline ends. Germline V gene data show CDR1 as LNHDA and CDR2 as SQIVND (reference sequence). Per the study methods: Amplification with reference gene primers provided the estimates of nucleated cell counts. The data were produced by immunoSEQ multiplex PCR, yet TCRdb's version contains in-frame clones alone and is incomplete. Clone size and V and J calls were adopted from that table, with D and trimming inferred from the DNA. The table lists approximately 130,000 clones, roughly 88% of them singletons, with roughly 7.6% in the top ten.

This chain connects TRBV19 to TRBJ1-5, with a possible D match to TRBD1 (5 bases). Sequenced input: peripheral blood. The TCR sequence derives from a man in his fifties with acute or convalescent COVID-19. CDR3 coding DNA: TGTGCCAGTAGTATGGAAGGCAGGGTGAGCAATCAGCCCCAGCATTTT. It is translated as CASSMEGRVSNQPQHF.